The clone carrying this T cell receptor beta chain has a handful of counts. Its antigen is not known. These data belong to a study of response to subunit inactivated influenza vaccine. TCRdb reprocessed the RT-PCR reads via MiXCR and lists one record per CDR3 protein. The table has about 800,000 distinct CDR3 sequences, around 20% seen once. Regarding the study as a whole: T cells newly recruited by each seasonal influenza vaccination are few, the authors suggested.

Source: PBMCs from blood, taken roughly 5 days after vaccination. The receptor was derived from a man aged 50-59 years who received an inactivated influenza vaccine.

The CDR3 bases are TGTGCCATCAGTGAACGTGGGTGGCGGGATGGCTACACCTTC. Encoded protein: CAISERGWRDGYTF. V is TRBV10-3 and J is TRBJ1-2; D call uncertain. Looked up from germline, CDR1 is ENHRY and CDR2 is SYGVKD. CDR3 length equals 14 residues. Trimming pared 3 bases from V and 6 bases from J, leaving 14 bases between.